One and the same sample provided the 20 T cell receptor beta chains below, sequenced in a study of CD8+ T cells in alopecia areata. The treatment here: oral pan-JAK inhibitor, 5-10 mg twice daily. Sequencing templates came from extracted RNA that was reverse transcribed into cDNA. Only in-frame clones appear in the TCRdb table, and some are missing; sequencing was by immunoSEQ multiplex PCR. This table has about 60,000 clones, more than 45% appearing once. This specimen consisted of CD8+ T cells sorted from blood, obtained at approximately week 36, from a patient treated with tofacitinib. These receptors all stem from a human donor with alopecia areata.

The V gene is TRBV4-1, the J gene TRBJ2-7, with 10 positions matching TRBD1. V gave up 4 bases and J gave up 6 bases; unmatched junction bases: 9. The CDR3 contains 15 residues. The germline CDR1 and CDR2 sequences are MGHRA and YSYEKL. The CDR3 bases are TGCGCCAGCAGCCGGAGTGGGACAGGGGTAAGCGAGCAGTACTTC. It is translated as CASSRSGTGVSEQYF.

Points on this clone: Additional DNA sequences in this sample encode the identical CDR3. The rearrangement links TRBV29-1 to TRBJ1-1, with 8 bases that match TRBD1. After removal of 7 bases from V and 4 bases from J, the junction contained 5 bases not matched to a gene. This CDR3 is built from 12 residues. CDR1 and CDR2 (germline): SQVTM, ANQGSEA. The CDR3 reads CSGQDRGTEAFF. The CDR3 coding sequence is TGCAGCGGGCAAGACAGGGGCACTGAAGCTTTCTTT.

The chain has TRBV12-5 and TRBJ2-1; D gene unclear. Trimming cost V 4 bases and J 0 bases, with 1 base left between them. This CDR3 has 12 residues. Looked up from germline, CDR1 is LGHNT and CDR2 is FRNRAP. CDR3 DNA sequence: TGTGCTAGTGGTTCCTCCTACAATGAGCAGTTCTTC. This codes for CASGSSYNEQFF.

The chain joins TRBV14 to TRBJ2-2, with 12 nucleotides matching TRBD2. Trimming took 4 bases from V and 0 from J; bases not matched to a gene: 9. This CDR3 region has 19 residues. The germline gives CDR1 SGHDN, CDR2 FVKESK. The CDR3 region is CASSPGTSGQLPNTGELFF. In DNA form, the CDR3 reads TGTGCCAGCAGCCCCGGGACTAGCGGGCAGCTACCGAACACCGGGGAGCTGTTTTTT.

The V and J genes are TRBV7-9 and TRBJ2-5, with no clear D. The CDR3 sequence is 14 residues long. V was trimmed by 5 bases and J by 4 bases, leaving 14 bases between them. The germline V gene has CDR1 SEHNR and CDR2 FQNEAQ (reference sequence). The CDR3 spells CASSTTAFAETQYF. As DNA, the CDR3 is TGTGCCAGCAGCACTACGGCGTTTGCAGAGACCCAGTACTTC.

CDR3 residues: CASSYPGDYNEQFF. CDR3 bases: TGTGCCAGCAGCTACCCGGGGGACTACAATGAGCAGTTCTTC. This rearrangement joins TRBV7-9 to TRBJ2-1; TRBD2 is a possible D gene (6 bases). The CDR3 runs 14 residues. With 4 bases removed from V and 3 bases from J, the gap between germline ends came to 10 bases. Looked up from germline, CDR1 is SEHNR and CDR2 is FQNEAQ (reference sequence).

This clone was seen more than once but under ten times. V and J are TRBV29-1 and TRBJ2-7; D perhaps matches TRBD2 (5 bases). CDR3 length: 14 amino acids. Germline V gene data show CDR1 as SQVTM and CDR2 as ANQGSEA. V lost 1 base to trimming and J lost 3 bases, with 13 bases between them. DNA of the CDR3: TGCAGCGTTGAAGGGGGAGACGGGATCTACGAGCAGTACTTC. Translated, it gives CSVEGGDGIYEQYF.

There are a few counts of this clone. This rearrangement joins TRBV11-2 to TRBJ1-1; no firm D call. V lost 3 bases and J lost 4, with 9 bases in between. The CDR3 consists of 13 residues. The V gene's germline CDR1 is SGHAT and CDR2 FQNNGV. The CDR3 DNA is TGTGCCAGCAGCTTTGCAGTGACCACTGAAGCTTTCTTT. It encodes CASSFAVTTEAFF.

The chain employs TRBV9 and TRBJ2-5; TRBD1 aligns across 7 bases. Germline-derived CDR1 and CDR2 are SGDLS and YYNGEE. With 3 bases clipped from V and 2 bases from J, the junction kept 7 bases outside the gene matches. The CDR3 spans 15 residues. The CDR3 spells CASSGTGTEQETQYF. The DNA for the CDR3 is TGTGCCAGCAGCGGAACCGGGACAGAACAAGAGACCCAGTACTTC. Based on the CDR3 plus reference TRBV9 and TRBJ2-5, the full variable domain is DSGVTQTPKHLITATGQRVTLRCSPRSGDLSVYWYQQSLDQGLQFLIQYYNGEERAKGNILERFSAQQFPDLHSELNLSSLELGDSALYFCASSGTGTEQETQYFGPGTRLLVL.

This chain uses TRBV29-1 with TRBJ2-7; a weak D match, TRBD1 (5 bases). Germline values: CDR1 SQVTM, CDR2 ANQGSEA. The CDR3 length is 11 residues. Trimming removed 4 bases from V and 6 bases from J, with 10 bases in between. CDR3 sequence (DNA): TGCAGCGTTGGGGCGCAGGGCGAGCAGTACTTC. Its translation is CSVGAQGEQYF.

This clone was detected only a few times. This sequence joins TRBV5-6 and TRBJ1-1; unclear D gene. From germline, CDR1 is SGHDT and CDR2 YYEEEE. The V end was cut by 1 base, the J end by 0 bases, with 4 bases between. The CDR3 sequence is 13 residues long. This CDR3 reads CASSLTVNTEAFF. In nucleotides, the CDR3 is TGTGCCAGCAGCTTGACAGTGAACACTGAAGCTTTCTTT. The full variable domain, in which reference TRBV5-6 and TRBJ1-1 provide the parts outside the CDR3, is DAGVTQSPTHLIKTRGQQVTLRCSPKSGHDTVSWYQQALGQGPQFIFQYYEEEERQRGNFPDRFSGHQFPNYSSELNVNALLLGDSALYLCASSLTVNTEAFFGQGTRLTVV.

This clone appeared once. V usage is TRBV11-1 and J usage is TRBJ2-7, with TRBD1 identical over 9 bases. The CDR3 spans 14 residues. CDR1 and CDR2 (germline): SGHAT, FQDESV (reference sequence). J was trimmed by 4 bases and V by 6 bases; bases with no gene match: 7. In DNA, the CDR3 is TGTGCCAGCAGTTTAACAGGGGGCAAGTACGAGCAGTACTTC. Translated: CASSLTGGKYEQYF.

The V gene is TRBV23-1, the J gene TRBJ2-1; 13 nucleotides line up with TRBD2. TRBV23-1 carries the ORF label, with uncertain function. The V gene end was trimmed by 5 bases and the J gene end by 0 bases; junction bases not matched to a gene: 10. The CDR3 is 19 residues long. The CDR3 DNA reads as TGCGCCAGCAGTGGGAATGGACTAGCGGGAGTAGCCTCCTACAATGAGCAGTTCTTC. It codes for CASSGNGLAGVASYNEQFF.

The chain combines TRBV14 with TRBJ2-1; 9 bases agree with TRBD2. In germline, CDR1 is SGHDN, CDR2 FVKESK. The ends lost 1 base at V and 2 bases at J; junction bases unmatched: 3. The CDR3 extends over 16 amino acids. CDR3 bases: TGTGCCAGCAGCCAAGGATGGACTAGCGCCTACAATGAGCAGTTCTTC. This encodes CASSQGWTSAYNEQFF.

The chain links TRBV27 to TRBJ1-2; 7 nucleotides agree with TRBD1. The CDR3 has 14 residues. The germline V gene encodes CDR1 MNHEY and CDR2 SMNVEV (reference sequence). V was pared by 5 bases and J by 4 bases, with 7 bases of the junction left unmatched. This chain's CDR3 is CASSQRGQLYGYTF. CDR3 DNA sequence: TGTGCCAGCAGTCAAAGGGGACAGCTCTATGGCTACACCTTC.

This clone was observed a few times. This rearrangement joins TRBV29-1 to TRBJ1-2; 9 bases fit TRBD1. Germline-derived CDR1 and CDR2 are SQVTM and ANQGSEA. Trimming cost V 4 bases and J 7 bases; bases outside gene matches: 10. The CDR3 runs to 14 residues. CDR3 sequence: CSVVGTGIAGGYTF. For the CDR3, the DNA is TGCAGCGTTGTCGGGACAGGGATTGCGGGTGGCTACACCTTC.

The J gene is TRBJ2-3, the V gene TRBV30, with 8 bases identical to TRBD1. The length of the CDR3 is 15 residues. V lost 3 bases, J lost 6 bases, and 11 bases stayed unmatched. The germline V gene encodes CDR1 GTSNPN and CDR2 SVGIG (reference sequence). CDR3 sequence (DNA): TGTGCCTGGAGCGGACAGGGAGAGTCTTTGGATACGCAGTATTTT. Its translation: CAWSGQGESLDTQYF.

In this sample, this clone turned up once. The chain links TRBV27 to TRBJ2-7; D is perhaps TRBD2 (5 bases). V gave up 3 bases and J gave up 4 bases, with 13 bases separating them. The V gene's germline CDR1 is MNHEY and CDR2 SMNVEV (reference sequence). There are 14 residues in the CDR3. The CDR3 DNA is TGTGCCAGCAGTTTCCGGGGATCAACTTACGAGCAGTACTTC. This gives the protein CASSFRGSTYEQYF.

This clone was picked up a small number of times. V and J are TRBV29-1 and TRBJ2-7; the match to TRBD1 covers 8 bases. Germline-derived CDR1 and CDR2 are SQVTM and ANQGSEA. The CDR3 runs to 13 residues. V gave up 6 bases and J gave up 3 bases; unmatched junction bases: 7. The CDR3 coding sequence is TGCAGCGTGCAGGGGGCGATCGGCTACGAGCAGTACTTC. It is translated as CSVQGAIGYEQYF.

The chain recombines TRBV29-1 with TRBJ2-7; 11 bases map to TRBD2. The CDR3 has 16 amino acids. Germline assignment: CDR1 SQVTM and CDR2 ANQGSEA. V was clipped by 2 bases and J by 0 bases; unmatched bases: 6. CDR3: CSVEIAGGPHSYEQYF. CDR3 nucleotides: TGCAGCGTTGAAATAGCGGGAGGGCCCCACTCCTACGAGCAGTACTTC.